The present entry profiles one T cell receptor (beta chain) with its context. Its antigen is not known. There are 15 residues in the CDR3. V trimming: 5 bases; J trimming: 2 bases; junction bases outside the gene matches: 9. Germline CDR1 SGHTA, CDR2 FQGNSA. Profiling relied on immunoSEQ multiplex PCR, and the TCRdb table lists in-frame clones only, not all of them. This sample has under 100,000 clones, with roughly 86% found just once. This entry is derived from a study of siplizumab effects on memory and regulatory T cells. Study-wide findings and caveats: Assignment of a naive or memory phenotype failed for roughly 75-97% of the proliferating CD4+ or CD8+ clones.

Sequencing was done on a sample of Tregs sorted from blood. The chain is built from TRBV7-2 and TRBJ2-7; 7 bases line up with TRBD1. The TCR comes from a human donor in good health. CDR3 coding DNA: TGTGCCAGCAGCACCACCGGGACAGCGACCTACGAGCAGTACTTC. Translating gives CASSTTGTATYEQYF.